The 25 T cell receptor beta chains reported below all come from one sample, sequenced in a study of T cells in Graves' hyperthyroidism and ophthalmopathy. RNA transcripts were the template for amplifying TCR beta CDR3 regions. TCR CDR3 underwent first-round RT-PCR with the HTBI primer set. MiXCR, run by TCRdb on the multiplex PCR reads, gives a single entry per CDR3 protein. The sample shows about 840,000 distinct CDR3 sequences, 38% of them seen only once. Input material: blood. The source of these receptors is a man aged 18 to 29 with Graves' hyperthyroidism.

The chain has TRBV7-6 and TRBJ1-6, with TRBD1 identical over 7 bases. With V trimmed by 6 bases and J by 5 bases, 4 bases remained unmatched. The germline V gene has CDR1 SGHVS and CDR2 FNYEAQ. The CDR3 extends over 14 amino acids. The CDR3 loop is CASSQTGNNSPLHF. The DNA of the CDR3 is TGTGCCAGCAGTCAGACAGGGAATAATTCACCCCTCCACTTT.

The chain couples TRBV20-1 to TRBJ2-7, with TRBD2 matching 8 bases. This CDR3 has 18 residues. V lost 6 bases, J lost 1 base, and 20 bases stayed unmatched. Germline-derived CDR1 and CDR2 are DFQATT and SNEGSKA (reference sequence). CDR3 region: CSAFREGLVGWGSYEQYF. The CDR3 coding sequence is TGCAGTGCCTTCAGAGAGGGACTAGTCGGCTGGGGATCCTACGAGCAGTACTTC.

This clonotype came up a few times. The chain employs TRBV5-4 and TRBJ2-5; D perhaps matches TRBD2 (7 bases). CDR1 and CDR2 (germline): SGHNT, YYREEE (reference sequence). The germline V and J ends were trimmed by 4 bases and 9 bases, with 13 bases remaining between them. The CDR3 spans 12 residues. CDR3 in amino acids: CASSQAGAAQYF. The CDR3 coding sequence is TGTGCCAGCAGCCAGGCGGGGGCGGCCCAGTACTTC.

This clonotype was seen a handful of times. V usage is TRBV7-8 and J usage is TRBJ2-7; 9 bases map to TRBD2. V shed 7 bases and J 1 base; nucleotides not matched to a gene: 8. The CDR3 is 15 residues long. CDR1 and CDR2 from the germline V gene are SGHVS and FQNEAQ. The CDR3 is CASTGPSGASYEQYF. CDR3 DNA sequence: TGTGCCAGCACCGGCCCTAGCGGGGCGTCCTACGAGCAGTACTTC. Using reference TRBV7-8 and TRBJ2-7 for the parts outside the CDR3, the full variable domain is GAGVSQSPRYKVAKRGQDVALRCDPISGHVSLFWYQQALGQGPEFLTYFQNEAQLDKSGLPSDRFFAERPEGSVSTLKIQRTQQEDSAVYLCASTGPSGASYEQYFGPGTRLTVT.

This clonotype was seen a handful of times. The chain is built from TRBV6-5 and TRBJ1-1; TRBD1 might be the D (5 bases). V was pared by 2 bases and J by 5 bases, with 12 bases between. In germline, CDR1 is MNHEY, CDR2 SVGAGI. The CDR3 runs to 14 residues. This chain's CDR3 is CASSYQGRGTEAFF. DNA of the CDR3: TGTGCCAGCAGTTACCAGGGCCGTGGGACTGAAGCTTTCTTT.

CDR3: CSAPLSYNRGYTF. DNA for the CDR3: TGCAGTGCTCCCCTCTCTTACAACAGGGGCTACACCTTC. This chain connects TRBV20-1 to TRBJ1-2; D may be TRBD1 (5 bases). Germline loops: CDR1 DFQATT, CDR2 SNEGSKA (reference sequence). This CDR3 comprises 13 residues. V lost 5 bases and J 8 bases, leaving 18 bases between the germline ends.

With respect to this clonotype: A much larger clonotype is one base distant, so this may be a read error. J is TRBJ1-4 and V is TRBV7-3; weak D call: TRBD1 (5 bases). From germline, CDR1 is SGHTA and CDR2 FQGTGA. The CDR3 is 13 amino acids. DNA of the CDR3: TGTGCCGGCAGCTTAGCCTCAGGGCAAAAACTGTTTTTT. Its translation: CAGSLASGQKLFF.

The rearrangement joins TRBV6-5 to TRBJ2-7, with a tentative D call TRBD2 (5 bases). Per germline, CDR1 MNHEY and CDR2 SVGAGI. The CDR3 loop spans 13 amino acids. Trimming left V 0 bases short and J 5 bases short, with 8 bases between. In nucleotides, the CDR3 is TGTGCCAGCAGTTACTCGGCTAGCAACGAGCAGTACTTC. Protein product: CASSYSASNEQYF.

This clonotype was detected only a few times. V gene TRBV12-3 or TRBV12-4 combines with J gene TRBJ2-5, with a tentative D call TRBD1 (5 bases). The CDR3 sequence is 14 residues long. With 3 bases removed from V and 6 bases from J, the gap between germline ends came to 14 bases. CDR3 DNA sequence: TGTGCCAGCAGTTTCAGCAGGGAAGGACAGACCCAGTACTTC. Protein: CASSFSREGQTQYF.

The CDR3 DNA reads as TGTGCCAGCAGCCAACTGGGAATCGGTTATTCACCCCTCCACTTT. Its translation is CASSQLGIGYSPLHF. The chain recombines TRBV14 with TRBJ1-6, with no clear D. Trimming cost V 2 bases and J 8 bases, with 13 bases left between them. The germline CDR1 and CDR2 sequences are SGHDN and FVKESK. The CDR3 is 15 amino acids.

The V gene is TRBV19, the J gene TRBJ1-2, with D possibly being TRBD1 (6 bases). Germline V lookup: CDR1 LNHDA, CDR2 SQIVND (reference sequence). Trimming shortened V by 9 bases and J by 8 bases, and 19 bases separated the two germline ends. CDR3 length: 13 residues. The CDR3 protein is CASSPPGTSGYTF. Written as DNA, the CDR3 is TGTGCCAGCAGCCCGCCTGGGACATCCGGCTACACCTTC.

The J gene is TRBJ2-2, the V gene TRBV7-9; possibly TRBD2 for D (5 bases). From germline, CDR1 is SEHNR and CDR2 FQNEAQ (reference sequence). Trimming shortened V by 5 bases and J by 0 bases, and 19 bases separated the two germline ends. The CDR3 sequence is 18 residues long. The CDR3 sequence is CASSSDAGLYSNTGELFF. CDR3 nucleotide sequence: TGTGCCAGCAGCAGCGATGCAGGACTCTACTCGAACACCGGGGAGCTGTTTTTT.

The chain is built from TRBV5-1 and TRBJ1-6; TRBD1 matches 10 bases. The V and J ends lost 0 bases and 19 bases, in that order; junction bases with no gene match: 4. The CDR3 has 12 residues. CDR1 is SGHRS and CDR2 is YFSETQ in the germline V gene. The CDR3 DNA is TGCGCCAGCAGCTTGGGGGACAGGGGATTACACTTT. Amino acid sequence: CASSLGDRGLHF.

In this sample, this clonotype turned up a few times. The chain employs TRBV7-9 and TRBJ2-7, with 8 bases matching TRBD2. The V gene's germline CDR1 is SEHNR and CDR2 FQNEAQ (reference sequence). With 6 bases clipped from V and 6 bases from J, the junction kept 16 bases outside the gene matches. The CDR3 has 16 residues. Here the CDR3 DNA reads TGTGCCAGCAGTTTGGTCGCGGGAGGATCTACTCCCGAGCAGTACTTC. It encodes CASSLVAGGSTPEQYF.

In DNA form, the CDR3 reads TGTGCCAGCAGCTTGGCGCGGACTAGCGGAAAAGAGACCCAGTACTTC. Amino acids: CASSLARTSGKETQYF. The chain joins TRBV5-5 to TRBJ2-5, with 10 nucleotides matching TRBD2. CDR1 and CDR2 (germline): SGHKS, YYEKEE (reference sequence). V lost 0 bases to trimming and J lost 3 bases; unmatched junction nucleotides: 5. The CDR3 sequence is 16 residues long.

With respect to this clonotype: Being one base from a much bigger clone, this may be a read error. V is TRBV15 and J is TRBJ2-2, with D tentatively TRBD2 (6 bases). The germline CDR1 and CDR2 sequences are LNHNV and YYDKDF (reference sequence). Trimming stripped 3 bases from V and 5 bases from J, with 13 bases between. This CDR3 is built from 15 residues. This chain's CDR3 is CATSSSGGVTGELFF. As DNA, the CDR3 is TGTGCCACCAGCAGCTCCGGGGGAGTGACCGGGGAGCTGTTTTTT. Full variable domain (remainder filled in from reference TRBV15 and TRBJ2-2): DAMVIQNPRYQVTQFGKPVTLSCSQTLNHNVMYWYQQKSSQAPKLLFHYYDKDFNNEADTPDNFQSRRPNTSFCFLDIRSPGLGDTAMYLCATSSSGGVTGELFFGEGSRLTVL.

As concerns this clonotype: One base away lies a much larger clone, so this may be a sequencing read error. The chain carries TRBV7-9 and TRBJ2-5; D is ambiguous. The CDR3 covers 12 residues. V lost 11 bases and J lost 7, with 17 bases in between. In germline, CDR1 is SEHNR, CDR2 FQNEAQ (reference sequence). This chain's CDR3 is CAGGPLSGTQYF. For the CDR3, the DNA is TGTGCCGGCGGTCCTCTTTCAGGGACCCAGTACTTC.

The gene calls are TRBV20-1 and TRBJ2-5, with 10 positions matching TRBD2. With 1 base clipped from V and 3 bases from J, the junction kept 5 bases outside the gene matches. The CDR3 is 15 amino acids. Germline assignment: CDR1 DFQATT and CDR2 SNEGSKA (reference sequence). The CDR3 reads CSARGASGSEETQYF. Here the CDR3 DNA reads TGCAGTGCTAGAGGGGCTAGCGGGAGTGAAGAGACCCAGTACTTC.

As DNA, the CDR3 is TGTGCCAGCAGCTTAGTGGGGACGGAATCCTACGAGCAGTACTTC. Translation gives CASSLVGTESYEQYF. The genes are TRBV7-2 and TRBJ2-7; possibly TRBD1 or TRBD2 for D (5 bases each). CDR3 length: 15 amino acids. V was shortened by 1 base and J by 1 base, with 11 bases between the two germline ends. Germline V lookup: CDR1 SGHTA, CDR2 FQGNSA. Combining the CDR3 with reference TRBV7-2 and TRBJ2-7 gives the whole variable domain GAGVSQSPSNKVTEKGKDVELRCDPISGHTALYWYRQSLGQGLEFLIYFQGNSAPDKSGLPSDRFSAERTGGSVSTLTIQRTQQEDSAVYLCASSLVGTESYEQYFGPGTRLTVT.

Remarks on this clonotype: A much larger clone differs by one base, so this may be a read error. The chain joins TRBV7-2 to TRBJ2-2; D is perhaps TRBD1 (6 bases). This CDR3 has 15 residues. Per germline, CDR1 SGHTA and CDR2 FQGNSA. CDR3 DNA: TGTGCCAGCAGCTCACAGGGAGCGAACACCGGGGTGCTGTTTTTT. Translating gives CASSSQGANTGVLFF.

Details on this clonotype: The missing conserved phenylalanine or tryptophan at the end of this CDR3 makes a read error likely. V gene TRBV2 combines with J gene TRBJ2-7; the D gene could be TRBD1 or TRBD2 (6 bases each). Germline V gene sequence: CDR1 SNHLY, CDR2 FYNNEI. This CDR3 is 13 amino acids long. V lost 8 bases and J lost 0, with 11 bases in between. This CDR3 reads CASVRGLSYEQYL. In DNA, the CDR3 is TGTGCCAGCGTCAGGGGACTCTCCTACGAGCAGTACCTC.

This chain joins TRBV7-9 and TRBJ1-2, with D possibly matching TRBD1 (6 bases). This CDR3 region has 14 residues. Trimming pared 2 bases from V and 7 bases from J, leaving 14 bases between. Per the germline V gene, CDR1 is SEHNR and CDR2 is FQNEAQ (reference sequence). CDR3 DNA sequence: TGTGCCAGCAGCTTATGGAGAGGGGGAAGTGGCTACACCTTC. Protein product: CASSLWRGGSGYTF.

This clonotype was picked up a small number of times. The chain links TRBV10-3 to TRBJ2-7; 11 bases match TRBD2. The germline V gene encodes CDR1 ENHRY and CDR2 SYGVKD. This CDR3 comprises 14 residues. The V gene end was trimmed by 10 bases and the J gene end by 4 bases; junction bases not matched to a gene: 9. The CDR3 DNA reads TGTGCCAGCTTAGCGGGAGGGCCGGGTTACGAGCAGTACTTC. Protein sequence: CASLAGGPGYEQYF.

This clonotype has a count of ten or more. For the CDR3, the DNA is TGTGCCACCAGCAGCCTCCAGGGCCCGAACACTGAAGCTTTCTTT. Translated: CATSSLQGPNTEAFF. This chain joins TRBV15 and TRBJ1-1, with D possibly matching TRBD1 (5 bases). Per germline, CDR1 LNHNV and CDR2 YYDKDF (reference sequence). V shed 3 bases and J shed 1 base, with 12 bases lying between them. The CDR3 length is 15 residues.

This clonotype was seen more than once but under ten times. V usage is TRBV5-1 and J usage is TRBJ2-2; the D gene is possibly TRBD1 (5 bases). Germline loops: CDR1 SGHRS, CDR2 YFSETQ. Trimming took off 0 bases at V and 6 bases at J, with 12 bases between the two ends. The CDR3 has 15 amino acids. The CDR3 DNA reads TGCGCCAGCAGCTTGGACCTCCAGGGCCCCGGGGAGCTGTTTTTT. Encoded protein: CASSLDLQGPGELFF.